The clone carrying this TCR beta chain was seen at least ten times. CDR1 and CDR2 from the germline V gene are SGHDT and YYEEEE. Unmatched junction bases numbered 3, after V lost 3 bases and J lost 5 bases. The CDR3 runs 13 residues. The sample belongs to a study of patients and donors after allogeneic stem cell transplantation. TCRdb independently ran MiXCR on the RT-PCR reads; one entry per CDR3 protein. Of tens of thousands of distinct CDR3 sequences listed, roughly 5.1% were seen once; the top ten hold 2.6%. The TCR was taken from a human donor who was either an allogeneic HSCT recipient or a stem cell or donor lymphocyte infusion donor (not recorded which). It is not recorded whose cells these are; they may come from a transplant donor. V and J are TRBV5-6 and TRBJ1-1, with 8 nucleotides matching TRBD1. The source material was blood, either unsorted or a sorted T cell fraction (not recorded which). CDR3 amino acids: CASSWTGSTEAFF. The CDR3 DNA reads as TGTGCCAGCAGCTGGACAGGGAGTACTGAAGCTTTCTTT.